The T cell receptor beta chain under discussion was sequenced for a study of shared clonotypes between healthy human individuals. This clone is a singleton in its sample. The same CDR3 can be traced to other DNA sequences in this sample. V lost 1 base to trimming and J lost 1 base, with 7 bases between them. CDR1 is GTSNPN, CDR2 SVGIG, per germline (reference sequence). The CDR3 sequence is 13 residues long. For sorted subsets, approximately 180 ng DNA per replicate equaled about 31,000 T cell genomes. Only in-frame clones appear in the TCRdb table, and some are missing; sequencing was by immunoSEQ multiplex PCR. Of over a million clones in the sample, more than 65% are singletons; the top ten hold about 1.5%.

V and J are TRBV30 and TRBJ1-1; the D is unclear. The sample taken for sequencing was memory CD4+ T cells sorted from blood. The subset here: CD45RA-negative fraction. The receptor's source is a man younger than 35 in good health. CDR3 loop: CAWSARKNTEAFF. The CDR3 DNA sequence: TGTGCCTGGAGTGCCCGGAAGAACACTGAAGCTTTCTTT.